The 25 T cell receptor beta chains presented below share a single source sample, sequenced in a study of blood T cell repertoires in COVID-19. Method: immunoSEQ multiplex PCR; TCRdb's copy keeps in-frame clones and lacks some. The table includes more than 95,000 clones, around 81% detected once. The specimen sequenced was peripheral blood. The receptors originated from a man aged 25-40 years with COVID-19, enrolled during active disease.

The rearrangement joins TRBV5-1 to TRBJ2-6; 10 bases match TRBD2. The CDR3 has 17 amino acids. V trimming: 0 bases; J trimming: 4 bases; junction bases outside the gene matches: 4. Germline CDR1 and CDR2: SGHRS and YFSETQ. This chain's CDR3 is CASSLVAGGSGANVLTF. The CDR3 DNA is TGCGCCAGCAGCTTGGTAGCGGGGGGCTCCGGGGCCAACGTCCTGACTTTC. Supplemented by reference TRBV5-1 and TRBJ2-6, the full variable domain reads KAGVTQTPRYLIKTRGQQVTLSCSPISGHRSVSWYQQTPGQGLQFLFEYFSETQRNKGNFPGRFSGRQFSNSRSEMNVSTLELGDSALYLCASSLVAGGSGANVLTFGAGSRLTVL.

The V gene is TRBV12-5, the J gene TRBJ2-7, with TRBD1 matching 8 bases. CDR3 length: 14 residues. CDR1 LGHNT and CDR2 FRNRAP come from the germline V gene. The V and J ends lost 2 bases and 2 bases, in that order; junction bases with no gene match: 2. In DNA, the CDR3 is TGTGCTAGTGGTTTGTCGGGACAGGCCTACGAGCAGTACTTC. It encodes CASGLSGQAYEQYF.

The chain combines TRBV7-2 with TRBJ2-3; 13 nucleotides line up with TRBD2. Germline CDR1 and CDR2: SGHTA and FQGNSA. The CDR3 runs 16 residues. Trimming at V came to 4 bases and at J to 1 base, leaving 2 bases not matched to a gene. The CDR3 sequence is CASSSGLAGGTDTQYF. CDR3 sequence (DNA): TGTGCCAGCAGCTCCGGACTAGCGGGGGGCACAGATACGCAGTATTTT. Together with reference TRBV7-2 and TRBJ2-3, the CDR3 gives the full variable domain: GAGVSQSPSNKVTEKGKDVELRCDPISGHTALYWYRQSLGQGLEFLIYFQGNSAPDKSGLPSDRFSAERTGGSVSTLTIQRTQQEDSAVYLCASSSGLAGGTDTQYFGPGTRLTVL.

This clone occurred many times. This chain joins TRBV3-1 (or the pseudogene TRBV3-2) and TRBJ2-1, with D maybe TRBD2 (7 bases). The V end was cut by 2 bases, the J end by 8 bases, with 10 bases between. Germline values: CDR1 LGHDT, CDR2 YNNKEL (reference sequence). The CDR3 sequence is 13 residues long. Here the CDR3 reads CASSQRGADEQFF. In DNA form, the CDR3 reads TGTGCCAGCAGCCAACGGGGGGCCGATGAGCAGTTCTTC.

This rearrangement joins TRBV5-4 to TRBJ2-1; 8 bases agree with TRBD2. CDR3 size: 14 residues. V lost 3 bases to trimming and J lost 9 bases; unmatched junction nucleotides: 8. CDR1 and CDR2 from the germline V gene are SGHNT and YYREEE (reference sequence). CDR3 loop: CASSYGLAASEQFF. In nucleotides, the CDR3 is TGTGCCAGCAGCTATGGACTAGCCGCTAGTGAGCAGTTCTTC.

Only a few counts were recorded for this clone. This chain connects TRBV3-1 (or the pseudogene TRBV3-2) to TRBJ1-3; 7 bases line up with TRBD1. CDR3 length: 17 amino acids. Looked up from germline, CDR1 is LGHDT and CDR2 is YNNKEL (reference sequence). After removal of 0 bases from V and 0 bases from J, the junction contained 5 bases not matched to a gene. This CDR3 reads CASSQDQGGYSGNTIYF. CDR3 sequence (DNA): TGTGCCAGCAGCCAAGATCAGGGGGGCTACTCTGGAAACACCATATATTTT.

The chain has TRBV28 and TRBJ1-1; D not resolved. V gave up 4 bases and J gave up 1 base, with 4 bases separating them. Germline V gene sequence: CDR1 MDHEN, CDR2 SYDVKM. The CDR3 spans 12 residues. The CDR3 sequence is CASSYRNTEAFF. The DNA for the CDR3 is TGTGCCAGCAGTTACAGGAACACTGAAGCTTTCTTT.

The chain combines TRBV2 with TRBJ1-3, with no clear D. There are 15 residues in the CDR3. The V and J ends lost 5 bases and 0 bases respectively, with 11 bases between them. Germline loops: CDR1 SNHLY, CDR2 FYNNEI. Here the CDR3 DNA reads TGTGCCAGCAGTCGTTCCTACAGCTCTGGAAACACCATATATTTT. Translated, it gives CASSRSYSSGNTIYF.

The chain links TRBV3-1 (or the pseudogene TRBV3-2) to TRBJ2-1, with a tentative D call TRBD1 (5 bases). The CDR3 consists of 15 residues. Germline V gene sequence: CDR1 LGHDT, CDR2 YNNKEL (reference sequence). Trimming removed 1 base at V and 2 bases at J, with 9 bases between. The CDR3 region is CASSQVGQTYNEQFF. DNA for the CDR3: TGTGCCAGCAGCCAAGTGGGGCAGACCTACAATGAGCAGTTCTTC.

V is TRBV2 and J is TRBJ2-7, with TRBD2 as a possible D gene (6 bases). The CDR3 loop spans 13 amino acids. From germline, CDR1 is SNHLY and CDR2 FYNNEI. V lost 7 bases, J lost 7 bases, and 17 bases lay in between. CDR3 sequence: CASKVGNAGEQYF. CDR3 DNA: TGTGCCAGCAAAGTGGGGAACGCGGGGGAGCAGTACTTC. The full variable domain, in which reference TRBV2 and TRBJ2-7 provide the parts outside the CDR3, is EPEVTQTPSHQVTQMGQEVILRCVPISNHLYFYWYRQILGQKVEFLVSFYNNEISEKSEIFDDQFSVERPDGSNFTLKIRSTKLEDSAMYFCASKVGNAGEQYFGPGTRLTVT.

The V call is TRBV27, the J call TRBJ1-2; D is possibly TRBD1 (5 bases). The CDR3 contains 15 residues. The V gene's germline CDR1 is MNHEY and CDR2 SMNVEV (reference sequence). V was cut by 3 bases and J by 3 bases, with 14 bases left in between. The CDR3 nucleotides are TGTGCCAGCAGTTTGGGGCGGGGTCTTGACTATGGCTACACCTTC. It yields the protein CASSLGRGLDYGYTF.

V gene TRBV7-6 combines with J gene TRBJ2-1, with D tentatively TRBD1 (6 bases). There are 15 residues in the CDR3. The V end lost 5 bases, the J end lost 4 bases, and 15 bases lay between the germline ends. Germline lookup yields CDR1 SGHVS and CDR2 FNYEAQ. DNA of the CDR3: TGTGCCAGCAGCCCAGGGGTTAGATGGTACAATGAGCAGTTCTTC. Protein: CASSPGVRWYNEQFF. The full variable domain, completed using reference TRBV7-6 and TRBJ2-1, is GAGVSQSPRYKVTKRGQDVALRCDPISGHVSLYWYRQALGQGPEFLTYFNYEAQQDKSGLPNDRFSAERPEGSISTLTIQRTEQRDSAMYRCASSPGVRWYNEQFFGPGTRLTVL.

The chain joins TRBV28 to TRBJ1-1, with 9 bases aligning to TRBD1. Trimming cost V 5 bases and J 3 bases; bases outside gene matches: 7. CDR1 and CDR2 (germline): MDHEN, SYDVKM. This CDR3 is 15 amino acids long. For the CDR3, the DNA is TGTGCCAGCAGTGGAACCGGGACAGGGTACACTGAAGCTTTCTTT. Encoded protein: CASSGTGTGYTEAFF. The variable domain in full, with the rest retrieved from reference TRBV28 and TRBJ1-1, is DVKVTQSSRYLVKRTGEKVFLECVQDMDHENMFWYRQDPGLGLRLIYFSYDVKMKEKGDIPEGYSVSREKKERFSLILESASTNQTSMYLCASSGTGTGYTEAFFGQGTRLTVV.

The rearrangement links TRBV9 to TRBJ2-5, with D possibly matching TRBD2 (5 bases). CDR3 length: 15 amino acids. Germline V CDR1 and CDR2: SGDLS, YYNGEE. Deletions cut 3 bases from V and 5 bases from J, with 17 bases between. In nucleotides, the CDR3 is TGTGCCAGCAGCGCCCTAGGGCAGTTAGCGGAGACCCAGTACTTC. Protein product: CASSALGQLAETQYF.

V usage is TRBV29-1 and J usage is TRBJ2-3; 13 bases fit TRBD2. Trimming took 6 bases from V and 3 from J; bases not matched to a gene: 12. The CDR3 has 17 residues. Germline V lookup: CDR1 SQVTM, CDR2 ANQGSEA. The CDR3 nucleotides are TGCAGCGTCCCCCCCCCTGGACTAGCGGGAGAAACAGATACGCAGTATTTT. Protein sequence: CSVPPPGLAGETDTQYF.

The rearrangement links TRBV7-8 to TRBJ1-2, with D uncertain. Germline lookup yields CDR1 SGHVS and CDR2 FQNEAQ. Trimming cost V 4 bases and J 6 bases, with 12 bases left between them. The CDR3 totals 13 residues. The CDR3 sequence is CASSSRALDGYTF. CDR3 sequence (DNA): TGTGCCAGCAGCTCCCGCGCCCTAGATGGCTACACCTTC.

The genes are TRBV9 and TRBJ2-7; TRBD2 agrees at 10 bases. This CDR3 spans 15 amino acids. J was trimmed by 5 bases and V by 4 bases; bases with no gene match: 9. Germline V gene lookup returns CDR1 SGDLS and CDR2 YYNGEE. CDR3 amino acids: CASSLGASGRDEQYF. The CDR3, as DNA: TGTGCCAGCAGCCTCGGGGCTAGCGGGAGAGACGAGCAGTACTTC. The entire variable domain, with the rest obtained from reference TRBV9 and TRBJ2-7, is as follows: DSGVTQTPKHLITATGQRVTLRCSPRSGDLSVYWYQQSLDQGLQFLIQYYNGEERAKGNILERFSAQQFPDLHSELNLSSLELGDSALYFCASSLGASGRDEQYFGPGTRLTVT.

The rearrangement uses TRBV25-1 and TRBJ2-7; 12 bases agree with TRBD2. The CDR3 covers 14 residues. The germline gives CDR1 MGHDK, CDR2 SYGVNS. With 10 bases clipped from V and 3 bases from J, the junction kept 7 bases outside the gene matches. The CDR3 DNA follows: TGTGCCACCGCCACGACTAGCGGGAGCTACGAGCAGTACTTC. Its protein product is CATATTSGSYEQYF.

The V and J genes are TRBV6-5 and TRBJ2-7, with 7 bases identical to TRBD1. This CDR3 contains 13 residues. V trimming: 6 bases; J trimming: 5 bases; junction bases outside the gene matches: 7. Germline CDR1 MNHEY, CDR2 SVGAGI. CDR3 amino acids: CASRTTGFNEQYF. The CDR3 DNA reads TGTGCCAGCAGGACGACAGGGTTCAACGAGCAGTACTTC.

This clone occurred once. The V call is TRBV11-3, the J call TRBJ1-2; 10 bases are shared with TRBD1. This CDR3 is built from 13 residues. CDR1 and CDR2 (germline): SGHNT, YENEEA. V gave up 6 bases and J gave up 7 bases; unmatched junction bases: 5. The CDR3 reads CASRTGGEGGYTF. The CDR3 bases are TGTGCCAGCAGGACAGGGGGCGAGGGTGGCTACACCTTC.

The rearrangement joins TRBV5-1 to TRBJ2-1, with 11 bases that match TRBD2. With V trimmed by 6 bases and J by 2 bases, 4 bases remained unmatched. Germline V CDR1 and CDR2: SGHRS, YFSETQ. CDR3 length equals 15 residues. The CDR3 nucleotides are TGCGCCAGCACCTCGACTAGCGGGGCCTACAATGAGCAGTTCTTC. Translation gives CASTSTSGAYNEQFF.

This clone was detected ten times or more. The V call is TRBV5-1, the J call TRBJ1-1; 8 bases are shared with TRBD1. The length of the CDR3 is 19 residues. From germline, CDR1 is SGHRS and CDR2 YFSETQ. Unmatched junction bases numbered 15, after V lost 1 base and J lost 1 base. CDR3 sequence (DNA): TGCGCCAGCAGCTTGTGGCCCATTTCCACTACAGGGGGGAACACTGAAGCTTTCTTT. Amino acids: CASSLWPISTTGGNTEAFF. Drawing the rest from reference TRBV5-1 and TRBJ1-1, the complete variable domain is KAGVTQTPRYLIKTRGQQVTLSCSPISGHRSVSWYQQTPGQGLQFLFEYFSETQRNKGNFPGRFSGRQFSNSRSEMNVSTLELGDSALYLCASSLWPISTTGGNTEAFFGQGTRLTVV.

The J gene is TRBJ2-7, the V gene TRBV2; D may be TRBD1 (5 bases). Germline lookup yields CDR1 SNHLY and CDR2 FYNNEI. V lost 5 bases and J 8 bases, leaving 16 bases between the germline ends. This CDR3 spans 13 amino acids. The chain's CDR3 is CASSTKQGVQQYF. CDR3 nucleotide sequence: TGTGCCAGCAGTACTAAGCAAGGGGTGCAGCAGTACTTC. Supplemented by reference TRBV2 and TRBJ2-7, the full variable domain reads EPEVTQTPSHQVTQMGQEVILRCVPISNHLYFYWYRQILGQKVEFLVSFYNNEISEKSEIFDDQFSVERPDGSNFTLKIRSTKLEDSAMYFCASSTKQGVQQYFGPGTRLTVT.

The chain employs TRBV27 and TRBJ2-1, with TRBD1 matching 8 bases. CDR1 MNHEY and CDR2 SMNVEV come from the germline V gene (reference sequence). V gave up 7 bases and J gave up 2 bases; unmatched junction bases: 7. CDR3 size: 15 residues. This CDR3 reads CASMKDRVTYNEQFF. The CDR3 nucleotides read TGTGCCAGCATGAAGGACAGGGTAACCTACAATGAGCAGTTCTTC.

The V call is TRBV30, the J call TRBJ1-3; D call uncertain. The CDR3 spans 13 residues. Trimming removed 4 bases at V and 0 bases at J, with 7 bases between. Germline loops: CDR1 GTSNPN, CDR2 SVGIG (reference sequence). The CDR3 nucleotides read TGTGCCTGGAAATGGGCCTCTGGAAACACCATATATTTT. This codes for CAWKWASGNTIYF.